Shown below are 13 T cell receptor beta chains from a single sample sequenced in a study of T-cell reconstitution after alpha-beta-depleted transplantation in children. Study outcomes and limitations: Newly produced T cells mostly provided counts and TCRbeta diversity after one year, as hyperexpanded clones declined.

Preparing the TCRbeta library involved the use of unique molecular identifiers. TCRdb recomputed calls from the PCR reads with MiXCR, one row per CDR3 protein. The sample has about 300,000 distinct CDR3 sequences; about 7.3% are singletons. Antigen specificity for these receptors is unknown. Source: peripheral blood, taken 360 days after TCRalphabeta/CD19-depleted stem cell transplant. The origin of the receptors is a female patient aged 2-15 years who had a stem cell transplant for Fanconi anemia, so the T cells may come from the graft donor.

This clonotype was detected many times. The rearrangement uses TRBV11-2 and TRBJ2-7; D remains unclear. The V end was cut by 1 base, the J end by 1 base, with 8 bases between. CDR1 SGHAT and CDR2 FQNNGV come from the germline V gene. CDR3 length: 14 amino acids. Here the CDR3 reads CASSLVVGSYEQYF. CDR3 nucleotide sequence: TGTGCCAGCAGCTTAGTGGTGGGATCCTACGAGCAGTACTTC.

This chain links TRBV6-1 with TRBJ2-5; perhaps TRBD2 as D (6 bases). Between the trimmed V and J ends, which lost 2 bases and 5 bases, there was a span of 12 bases. The CDR3 contains 14 residues. Looked up from germline, CDR1 is MNHNS and CDR2 is SASEGT. CDR3 sequence: CASSEPGVGETQYF. The CDR3 bases are TGTGCCAGCAGTGAACCGGGGGTTGGGGAGACCCAGTACTTC.

This clonotype was seen many times. The gene calls are TRBV6-6 and TRBJ1-4; D unclear. The CDR3 runs to 13 residues. The germline V gene has CDR1 MNHNY and CDR2 SVGAGI (reference sequence). The V and J ends lost 3 bases and 5 bases respectively, with 7 bases between them. The CDR3 sequence is CASSYRVNEKLFF. The CDR3 nucleotides read TGTGCCAGCAGTTATAGAGTAAATGAAAAACTGTTTTTT.

The V call is TRBV20-1, the J call TRBJ2-2; 11 positions agree with TRBD1. This CDR3 is 18 amino acids long. V was pared by 1 base and J by 4 bases, with 11 bases of the junction left unmatched. Germline V gives CDR1 DFQATT, CDR2 SNEGSKA (reference sequence). CDR3 nucleotide sequence: TGCAGTGCTAGAGCTAACTTAGGACAGGGGGCAATCACCGGGGAGCTGTTTTTT. Translation gives CSARANLGQGAITGELFF.

This clonotype was recorded a few times. The chain uses TRBV5-5 and TRBJ1-1; the D is unclear. There are 14 residues in the CDR3. V lost 7 bases, J lost 2 bases, and 15 bases lay in between. Germline V gives CDR1 SGHKS, CDR2 YYEKEE (reference sequence). CDR3 coding DNA: TGTGCCAGCGCCCAAACTGACCCCAACACTGAAGCTTTCTTT. Protein product: CASAQTDPNTEAFF. The full variable domain, rest sourced from reference TRBV5-5 and TRBJ1-1, is DAGVTQSPTHLIKTRGQQVTLRCSPISGHKSVSWYQQVLGQGPQFIFQYYEKEERGRGNFPDRFSARQFPNYSSELNVNALLLGDSALYLCASAQTDPNTEAFFGQGTRLTVV.

This chain connects TRBV12-3 or TRBV12-4 to TRBJ1-3, with D unclear. CDR3 length equals 15 residues. The V end lost 7 bases, the J end lost 0 bases, and 13 bases lay between the germline ends. The DNA of the CDR3 is TGTGCCAGCATAATGACGGCCTACTCTGGAAACACCATATATTTT. Protein: CASIMTAYSGNTIYF.

This clonotype was seen at least ten times. The rearrangement uses TRBV9 and TRBJ2-2; D may correspond to TRBD1 or TRBD2 (5 bases each). This CDR3 has 16 residues. Trimming cost V 1 base and J 3 bases, with 13 bases left between them. CDR1 is SGDLS and CDR2 is YYNGEE in the germline V gene. CDR3 loop: CASSVYGTVDTGELFF. The DNA for the CDR3 is TGTGCCAGCAGCGTATATGGGACCGTGGACACCGGGGAGCTGTTTTTT.

At least ten counts were recorded for this clonotype. V gene TRBV28 combines with J gene TRBJ2-3; D not certain. Germline V gene data show CDR1 as MDHEN and CDR2 as SYDVKM. The CDR3 is 14 amino acids. The ends were cut back, 4 bases at V and 0 bases at J, with 8 bases in the middle. CDR3 sequence reads: CASSSLKSTDTQYF. CDR3 sequence (DNA): TGTGCCAGCAGTTCATTGAAGAGCACAGATACGCAGTATTTT.

The J gene is TRBJ1-5, the V gene TRBV2, with D uncertain. This CDR3 spans 12 amino acids. Looked up from germline, CDR1 is SNHLY and CDR2 is FYNNEI. Trimming removed 1 base at V and 7 bases at J, with 5 bases between. CDR3 region: CASSEDGQPQHF. The CDR3 DNA reads TGTGCCAGCAGTGAAGACGGACAGCCCCAGCATTTT. The entire variable domain, with the rest obtained from reference TRBV2 and TRBJ1-5, is as follows: EPEVTQTPSHQVTQMGQEVILRCVPISNHLYFYWYRQILGQKVEFLVSFYNNEISEKSEIFDDQFSVERPDGSNFTLKIRSTKLEDSAMYFCASSEDGQPQHFGDGTRLSIL.

This clonotype was recorded many times. The chain recombines TRBV5-1 with TRBJ2-2; 7 positions agree with TRBD2. The germline CDR1 and CDR2 sequences are SGHRS and YFSETQ. Unmatched junction bases numbered 2, after V lost 2 bases and J lost 4 bases. This CDR3 region has 14 residues. In DNA, the CDR3 is TGCGCCAGCAGCTTAACGGGGGGCACCGGGGAGCTGTTTTTT. It translates to CASSLTGGTGELFF.

This clonotype was seen many times. The V call is TRBV4-1, the J call TRBJ2-7; D is undetermined. CDR1 and CDR2 (germline): MGHRA, YSYEKL. With 5 bases removed from V and 0 bases from J, the gap between germline ends came to 14 bases. The CDR3 has 15 amino acids. CDR3 amino acids: CASSSWTLSSYEQYF. Written as DNA, the CDR3 is TGCGCCAGCAGCTCGTGGACCCTGAGCTCCTACGAGCAGTACTTC.

This clonotype was detected many times. The chain couples TRBV7-9 to TRBJ2-7; the match to TRBD2 covers 11 bases. Germline trimming cut 5 bases from V and 2 bases from J; bases unmatched to any gene: 5. The CDR3 runs 15 residues. Germline V lookup: CDR1 SEHNR, CDR2 FQNEAQ (reference sequence). The CDR3 reads CASSRTSGSTYEQYF. CDR3 DNA sequence: TGTGCCAGCAGCCGAACTAGCGGGAGCACCTACGAGCAGTACTTC.

With respect to this clonotype: It may be a read error: a sequence one base away is much more abundant. CDR3 nucleotide sequence: TGTGCCAGCGCCCTCGGGGGCACTGAAGCTTGCTTT. Residues: CASALGGTEACF. This chain uses TRBV6-6 with TRBJ1-1; D might be TRBD1 (6 bases). CDR1 MNHNY and CDR2 SVGAGI come from the germline V gene (reference sequence). This CDR3 region has 12 residues.